Sequencing of this TCR beta chain was carried out in a study of blood T cell repertoires in COVID-19. Study-wide background: Recovery among Cohort 3 donors was established by two negative PCRs, clearance, or symptom resolution.

Assay: immunoSEQ multiplex PCR; the TCRdb copy retains only in-frame clones and omits some. Of 350,000 to 450,000 clones listed, about 87% are singletons. CDR1 and CDR2 (germline): SGHVS, FQNEAQ. The CDR3 loop spans 16 amino acids. Between the trimmed V and J ends, which lost 3 bases and 2 bases, there was a span of 17 bases. The chain joins TRBV7-8 to TRBJ2-7; D possibly corresponds to TRBD2 (5 bases). Sequencing was done on a sample of PBMCs or T cells enriched from blood (not recorded which). This clonotype originated in a man in his forties in a cohort exposed to, infected with or recovered from COVID-19 (not recorded which). The CDR3, as DNA: TGTGCCAGCAGCTTTGAGAGGGCTCCCTTTACCTACGAGCAGTACTTC. Its protein product is CASSFERAPFTYEQYF.